This T cell receptor (beta chain) was retrieved from a study of T cell responses to AZD1222 COVID-19 vaccine. The study's findings and limits: Donors were largely white British and mainly female; clonal diversity was possibly underestimated. All repertoire sampling was performed exclusively after the peak T cell response. Reportedly, nearly half the spike-specific TCRs target unmutated variant regions.

As regards this clone: The antigen remains undetermined.

This table comes from immunoSEQ multiplex PCR, and its TCRdb copy is limited to in-frame clones, with some not included. Among about 140,000 clones listed, about nine tenths were seen once. Germline V gene lookup returns CDR1 SGDLS and CDR2 YYNGEE. This CDR3 spans 14 amino acids. V lost 4 bases and J 10 bases, leaving 15 bases between the germline ends. The chain has TRBV9 and TRBJ1-6, with D unresolved. The sequences come from peripheral blood, collected on day 0 of AZD1222 vaccination. The sequence derives from an adult in good health. The chain's CDR3 is CASSSSGVGSPLHF. CDR3 nucleotide sequence: TGTGCCAGCAGCTCCTCCGGGGTAGGGTCACCCCTCCACTTT.